The T cell receptor (beta chain) under discussion was sequenced for a study of regulatory and conventional T cells in RAG deficiency. CDR1 and CDR2 (germline): MNHEY, SVGAGI. This CDR3 spans 12 amino acids. The V and J ends lost 4 bases and 5 bases respectively, with 5 bases between them. Generated by immunoSEQ multiplex PCR, the TCRdb table keeps only in-frame clones and is missing some. The sample has roughly 32,000 clones, approximately 96% seen once. Blood CD4+ CD25-low CD127-high conventional T cells supplied the genomic DNA template. About this clone itself: The antigen is unknown.

Study results and caveats: Shorter CDR3s in all patient subsets; >85% Treg-Tconv overlap in Omenn.

These same data were also listed under a study on regulatory T cells. Turning to that study: The primer mix had 52 TRBV and 13 TRBJ primers. Skewed V and J usage and few unique V-J pairs marked patient repertoires, most in Tregs.

Material for sequencing was CD25- CD4+ T cells sorted from blood. The receptor comes from a human donor in good health. The V call is TRBV6-5, the J call TRBJ2-2; D is uncertain. The CDR3 DNA reads as TGTGCCAGCAGTTCCACAACCGGGGAGCTGTTTTTT. The encoded protein is CASSSTTGELFF.